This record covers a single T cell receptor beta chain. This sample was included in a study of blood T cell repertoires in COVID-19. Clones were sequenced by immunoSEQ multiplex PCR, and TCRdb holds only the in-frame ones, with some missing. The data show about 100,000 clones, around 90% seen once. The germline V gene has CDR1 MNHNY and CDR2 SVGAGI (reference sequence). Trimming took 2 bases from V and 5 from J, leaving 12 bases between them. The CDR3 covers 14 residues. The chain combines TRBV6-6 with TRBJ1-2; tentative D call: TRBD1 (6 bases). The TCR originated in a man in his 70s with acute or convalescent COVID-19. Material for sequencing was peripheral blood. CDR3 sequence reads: CASSYVQGNYGYTF. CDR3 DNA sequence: TGTGCCAGCAGTTACGTTCAGGGGAATTATGGCTACACCTTC.